This entry lists 30 T cell receptor beta chains sequenced from one sample in a study of blood T cells in healthy people across ages. Alongside a J-beta primer mix, a sample-barcoded 5' primer served in a second PCR lasting roughly 6 to 11 cycles. TCRdb passed the 5' RACE reads through MiXCR, listing each CDR3 protein once. The profile shows roughly 1,300,000 distinct CDR3 sequences, 45% to 70% of them singletons. The sequenced sample was blood. These receptor sequences come from a man between 18 and 35 years old in good health.

This clonotype was detected only once. V is TRBV6-5 and J is TRBJ1-2, with no clear D. V lost 2 bases and J 6 bases, leaving 10 bases between the germline ends. The CDR3 is 13 amino acids. In germline, CDR1 is MNHEY, CDR2 SVGAGI. The CDR3 nucleotides are TGTGCCAGCAGTTACAACACAGTGGATGGCTACACCTTC. The encoded protein is CASSYNTVDGYTF.

This sequence joins TRBV25-1 and TRBJ2-5; 7 positions agree with TRBD2. Germline V gene data show CDR1 as MGHDK and CDR2 as SYGVNS. The V and J ends lost 4 bases and 1 base, in that order; junction bases with no gene match: 6. CDR3 length: 15 residues. The CDR3 DNA reads TGTGCCAGCAGTGCCGGAACTAGCGCCCAAGAGACCCAGTACTTC. Residues: CASSAGTSAQETQYF.

V gene TRBV6-2 or TRBV6-3 combines with J gene TRBJ2-7; unclear D gene. The V gene's germline CDR1 is MNHEY and CDR2 SVGEGT. The CDR3 length is 16 residues. V gave up 3 bases and J gave up 0 bases, with 15 bases separating them. As DNA, the CDR3 is TGTGCCAGCAGTTATCCTACAGCGTACCCCTCCTACGAGCAGTACTTC. This codes for CASSYPTAYPSYEQYF.

The rearrangement joins TRBV7-9 to TRBJ2-7; D uncertain. The CDR3 totals 17 residues. V was pared by 7 bases and J by 0 bases, with 22 bases between. CDR1 SEHNR and CDR2 FQNEAQ come from the germline V gene (reference sequence). The CDR3 DNA is TGTGCCAGCAACTTTCTTTTTCGTCAGGAAGGCTCCTACGAGCAGTACTTC. Protein sequence: CASNFLFRQEGSYEQYF.

A remark on this clonotype: Germline and junction disagree at one end, which may indicate a read error. CDR3 sequence: CASSPPRGSDEQYF. Here the CDR3 DNA reads TGTGCCAGCTCCCCACCGAGAGGGTCGGACGAGCAGTACTTC. The chain recombines TRBV18 with TRBJ2-4; D is perhaps TRBD2 (5 bases). The J call may be incorrect, as the DNA end agrees better with TRBJ2-7. CDR3 length: 14 residues. CDR1 and CDR2 (germline): KGHSH, LQKENI.

The chain employs TRBV9 and TRBJ1-2, with D possibly being TRBD1 (5 bases). Germline lookup yields CDR1 SGDLS and CDR2 YYNGEE. The CDR3 length is 16 residues. The V end was cut by 0 bases, the J end by 4 bases, with 16 bases between. The CDR3 spells CASSVASVGGPYGYTF. CDR3 sequence (DNA): TGTGCCAGCAGCGTAGCCTCGGTGGGGGGACCCTATGGCTACACCTTC.

The rearrangement joins TRBV15 to TRBJ2-3; D is unclear. This CDR3 comprises 12 residues. Germline CDR1 LNHNV, CDR2 YYDKDF (reference sequence). Trimming shortened V by 1 base and J by 6 bases, and 5 bases separated the two germline ends. DNA for the CDR3: TGTGCCACCAGCAGAGCGGAGGATACGCAGTATTTT. Translation gives CATSRAEDTQYF.

The chain recombines TRBV7-9 with TRBJ2-3, with a tentative D call TRBD2 (6 bases). Germline CDR1 reads SEHNR; CDR2 reads FQNEAQ (reference sequence). CDR3 length equals 16 residues. Trimming removed 6 bases from V and 8 bases from J, with 24 bases in between. This CDR3 reads CASSSQLGDSGGTQYF. In DNA, the CDR3 is TGTGCCAGCAGTTCCCAATTAGGGGACTCAGGTGGTACGCAGTATTTT. The complete variable domain, with remaining parts taken from reference TRBV7-9 and TRBJ2-3, reads DTGVSQNPRHKITKRGQNVTFRCDPISEHNRLYWYRQTLGQGPEFLTYFQNEAQLEKSRLLSDRFSAERPKGSFSTLEIQRTEQGDSAMYLCASSSQLGDSGGTQYFGPGTRLTVL.

V gene TRBV7-9 combines with J gene TRBJ1-2; 8 nucleotides agree with TRBD1. CDR3 size: 14 residues. Germline trimming cut 3 bases from V and 3 bases from J; bases unmatched to any gene: 3. Looked up from germline, CDR1 is SEHNR and CDR2 is FQNEAQ (reference sequence). CDR3 residues: CASSFLDRDYGYTF. CDR3 nucleotide sequence: TGTGCCAGCAGCTTTTTGGACAGGGACTATGGCTACACCTTC.

The gene calls are TRBV7-9 and TRBJ1-5, with D hard to call. Trimming removed 6 bases from V and 6 bases from J, with 12 bases in between. In germline, CDR1 is SEHNR, CDR2 FQNEAQ (reference sequence). There are 13 residues in the CDR3. The CDR3 sequence: CASSPSQIQPQHF. CDR3 DNA: TGTGCCAGCAGTCCAAGCCAAATTCAGCCCCAGCATTTT.

The chain joins TRBV9 to TRBJ2-3, with TRBD2 matching 9 bases. V gave up 1 base and J gave up 6 bases; unmatched junction bases: 9. The CDR3 length is 16 residues. Germline V gene sequence: CDR1 SGDLS, CDR2 YYNGEE. In DNA, the CDR3 is TGTGCCAGCAGCGTAAGGCTAGCGGGAACGGCGGATACGCAGTATTTT. This sequence encodes CASSVRLAGTADTQYF.

CDR3 amino acids: CASSAGTSRNTGELFF. CDR3 coding DNA: TGTGCCAGCAGCGCCGGGACTAGCAGAAACACCGGGGAGCTGTTTTTT. The rearrangement links TRBV5-4 to TRBJ2-2, with 9 positions matching TRBD2. V shed 4 bases, J shed 2 bases, and the junction held 6 bases outside the gene matches. The germline V gene has CDR1 SGHNT and CDR2 YYREEE (reference sequence). CDR3 length: 16 amino acids.

This chain links TRBV5-1 with TRBJ2-7, with 9 bases lining up with TRBD1. This CDR3 has 15 residues. J was trimmed by 5 bases and V by 0 bases; bases with no gene match: 6. Looked up from germline, CDR1 is SGHRS and CDR2 is YFSETQ. CDR3 protein: CASSLAGQGSHEQYF. CDR3 sequence (DNA): TGCGCCAGCAGCTTGGCCGGACAGGGGTCTCACGAGCAGTACTTC.

This clonotype appeared once. The rearrangement links TRBV30 to TRBJ2-7; 7 bases agree with TRBD2. This CDR3 is built from 13 residues. With 2 bases clipped from V and 1 base from J, the junction kept 2 bases outside the gene matches. CDR1 GTSNPN and CDR2 SVGIG come from the germline V gene (reference sequence). CDR3 in amino acids: CAWSSGGSYEQYF. The CDR3 nucleotides are TGTGCCTGGAGTTCGGGGGGTTCCTACGAGCAGTACTTC.

V usage is TRBV13 and J usage is TRBJ2-1, with TRBD2 identical over 10 bases. CDR1 PRHDT and CDR2 FYEKMQ come from the germline V gene (reference sequence). This CDR3 has 15 residues. The V gene end was trimmed by 4 bases and the J gene end by 2 bases; junction bases not matched to a gene: 2. The CDR3 coding sequence is TGTGCCAGCAGCTCTAGCGGGGGTCCCTACAATGAGCAGTTCTTC. It is translated as CASSSSGGPYNEQFF.

There are a few counts of this clonotype. This chain links TRBV9 with TRBJ2-3; tentatively, D is TRBD1 or TRBD2 (5 bases each). The V end lost 0 bases, the J end lost 0 bases, and 14 bases lay between the germline ends. The length of the CDR3 is 17 residues. In germline, CDR1 is SGDLS, CDR2 YYNGEE. As DNA, the CDR3 is TGTGCCAGCAGCGTAGCTGGGACCCCGACTAGCACAGATACGCAGTATTTT. It specifies CASSVAGTPTSTDTQYF.

The rearrangement links TRBV7-9 to TRBJ1-1; a weak D match, TRBD1 (6 bases). Trimming removed 1 base from V and 0 bases from J, with 15 bases in between. The CDR3 totals 17 residues. Germline V gives CDR1 SEHNR, CDR2 FQNEAQ (reference sequence). The CDR3 nucleotides are TGTGCCAGCAGCTTAGATGGAACAGGGCGAATGAACACTGAAGCTTTCTTT. Protein: CASSLDGTGRMNTEAFF.

This chain connects TRBV20-1 to TRBJ2-3; maybe TRBD2 (5 bases). CDR3 size: 16 residues. V gave up 5 bases and J gave up 2 bases, with 20 bases separating them. CDR1 DFQATT and CDR2 SNEGSKA come from the germline V gene (reference sequence). The CDR3 loop reads CSAPGWELVATDTQYF. Written as DNA, the CDR3 is TGCAGTGCTCCGGGGTGGGAGTTGGTAGCCACAGATACGCAGTATTTT.

V is TRBV24-1 and J is TRBJ2-3; 8 bases map to TRBD1. CDR1 is KGHDR, CDR2 SFDVKD, per germline. CDR3 length equals 16 residues. The J segment lost 2 bases and the V segment lost 3 bases, leaving 6 bases of the junction unmatched. The CDR3 DNA is TGTGCCACCAGTGATCTCGGACAGGGTGCCACAGATACGCAGTATTTT. Protein: CATSDLGQGATDTQYF.

This clonotype was seen only a few times. The chain uses TRBV27 and TRBJ2-3; no firm D call. CDR1 is MNHEY, CDR2 SMNVEV, per germline (reference sequence). This CDR3 has 13 residues. Trimming took off 7 bases at V and 8 bases at J, with 16 bases between the two ends. The CDR3 DNA follows: TGTGCCAGCACCGAAGGGTCTGCAGCTACGCAGTATTTT. Amino acid sequence: CASTEGSAATQYF.

The gene calls are TRBV3-1 and TRBJ2-1; possible D gene TRBD2, 5 bases. This CDR3 is 11 amino acids long. Germline CDR1 is LGHDT and CDR2 is YNNKEL (reference sequence). The V gene lost 4 bases and the J gene lost 11 bases, with 9 bases spanning the gap. The CDR3 loop reads CASSRREQQFF. The CDR3 DNA reads as TGTGCCAGCAGCCGACGGGAACAGCAGTTCTTC.

This clonotype turned up a few times. This chain uses TRBV7-9 with TRBJ2-4; a weak D match, TRBD1 (5 bases). Germline V gene sequence: CDR1 SEHNR, CDR2 FQNEAQ (reference sequence). CDR3 length: 11 residues. Trimming removed 5 bases from V and 13 bases from J, with 12 bases in between. This CDR3 reads CASSVQGEQYF. In nucleotides, the CDR3 is TGTGCCAGCAGCGTGCAGGGTGAGCAGTACTTC.

The V and J genes are TRBV6-6 and TRBJ1-4; weak D call: TRBD1 (6 bases). With 7 bases removed from V and 6 bases from J, the gap between germline ends came to 18 bases. The CDR3 sequence is 15 residues long. Germline CDR1 reads MNHNY; CDR2 reads SVGAGI (reference sequence). The CDR3 DNA follows: TGTGCCAGCACGGGGGCCACAGGGAGTGATGAAAAACTGTTTTTT. Its translation is CASTGATGSDEKLFF.

This sequence joins TRBV6-5 and TRBJ2-1, with 12 bases matching TRBD1. Germline lookup yields CDR1 MNHEY and CDR2 SVGAGI. V lost 6 bases, J lost 8 bases, and 8 bases stayed unmatched. There are 15 residues in the CDR3. CDR3 DNA sequence: TGTGCCAGCAGAGGTTTTGGGACAGGGGGCGATGAGCAGTTCTTC. This gives the protein CASRGFGTGGDEQFF.

The CDR3 protein is CASSLGLGTPTSYEQYF. As DNA, the CDR3 is TGTGCCAGCAGCTTAGGGCTAGGGACACCGACTTCTTACGAGCAGTACTTC. This rearrangement joins TRBV7-2 to TRBJ2-7, with a possible D match to TRBD1 (6 bases). Trimming removed 1 base at V and 4 bases at J, with 20 bases between. The CDR3 is 17 residues long. CDR1 is SGHTA, CDR2 FQGNSA, per germline.

The chain combines TRBV6-5 with TRBJ2-1; D may be TRBD1 or TRBD2 (5 bases each). There are 13 residues in the CDR3. With 8 bases removed from V and 6 bases from J, the gap between germline ends came to 14 bases. Germline V gene data show CDR1 as MNHEY and CDR2 as SVGAGI. The CDR3 DNA reads as TGTGCCAGCCGACAGCTTGAGGGCAATGAGCAGTTCTTC. It encodes CASRQLEGNEQFF.

V and J are TRBV7-9 and TRBJ2-1; 7 bases match TRBD2. The CDR3 runs 15 residues. J gave up 6 bases and V 2 bases, and 7 bases lay outside the gene matches. Germline V gene lookup returns CDR1 SEHNR and CDR2 FQNEAQ (reference sequence). The CDR3 protein is CASSLSGTLSNEQFF. Written as DNA, the CDR3 is TGTGCCAGCAGCTTAAGCGGGACCCTAAGCAATGAGCAGTTCTTC. Using reference TRBV7-9 and TRBJ2-1 for the parts outside the CDR3, the full variable domain is DTGVSQNPRHKITKRGQNVTFRCDPISEHNRLYWYRQTLGQGPEFLTYFQNEAQLEKSRLLSDRFSAERPKGSFSTLEIQRTEQGDSAMYLCASSLSGTLSNEQFFGPGTRLTVL.

The chain is built from TRBV27 and TRBJ2-7, with 9 bases identical to TRBD2. J gave up 4 bases and V 11 bases, and 15 bases lay outside the gene matches. Germline V gene sequence: CDR1 MNHEY, CDR2 SMNVEV (reference sequence). This CDR3 has 15 amino acids. The CDR3 nucleotides read TGTGCCGGCACCCAATCCCTAGCGGGAAGGTACGAGCAGTACTTC. Encoded protein: CAGTQSLAGRYEQYF.

Points on this clonotype: The junction departs from germline at one end; a sequencing error may be responsible. CDR3 nucleotides: TGTGCTAGCAGCCTAGGGGACAGATTCACAGATACGCAGTATTTT. Its translation: CASSLGDRFTDTQYF. V is TRBV5-1 and J is TRBJ2-3; 7 positions agree with TRBD1. Germline loops: CDR1 SGHRS, CDR2 YFSETQ. The length of the CDR3 is 15 residues.

This clonotype has only a few counts. V usage is TRBV5-1 and J usage is TRBJ2-3; TRBD2 agrees at 7 bases. V dropped 2 bases and J dropped 4; count of bases not matched to a gene: 7. The CDR3 is 15 residues long. Per germline, CDR1 SGHRS and CDR2 YFSETQ. The CDR3 protein is CASSLDPGRADTQYF. Here the CDR3 DNA reads TGCGCCAGCAGCTTAGACCCAGGGAGGGCAGATACGCAGTATTTT.